Listed below are T cell receptor beta chains from one sample, sequenced in a study of human T cells and chemical hapten exposure. TCRdb re-called the RACE reads through MiXCR, storing one row per CDR3 protein. Of some 74,000 distinct CDR3 sequences in the sample, about 15% were seen once. The sequences come from whole blood, collected in connection with sensitization to the hapten diphenylcyclopropenone (DPC). These receptors were collected from a woman in her 50s with alopecia areata. Some clones in this sample may be carry-over from other donors' samples. Both conserved end residues are part of each CDR3. A D gene is named only where the DNA matches it firmly. Part of the rows lack a size; the others show once, few, many or a class for expanded clones.

NA	TRBV6-6	TRBD1	TRBJ2-2	CASSDPGQGTGELFF	TGTGCCAGCAGTGATCCGGGACAGGGGACCGGGGAGCTGTTTTTT
NA	TRBV7-6	TRBD2	TRBJ2-1	CASSIRSGGDNEQFF	TGTGCCAGCAGCATACGTAGCGGGGGGGACAATGAGCAGTTCTTC
many	TRBV4-3	NA	TRBJ1-1	CASSLKGSFSEAFF	TGCGCCAGCAGCCTCAAAGGGAGTTTCTCTGAAGCTTTCTTT
many	TRBV7-2	TRBD2	TRBJ2-7	CASSLRERYEQYF	TGTGCCAGCAGCTTGCGGGAGAGGTACGAGCAGTACTTC
few	TRBV29-1	NA	TRBJ2-1	CSVEGSGPRYNEQFF	TGCAGCGTTGAGGGTTCTGGACCCCGCTACAATGAGCAGTTCTTC
NA	TRBV11-3	NA	TRBJ1-1	CASSLFFRTEAFF	TGTGCCAGCAGCTTATTCTTCCGGACTGAAGCTTTCTTT
NA	TRBV5-1	NA	TRBJ1-2	CASSLMDYGYGYTF	TGCGCCAGCAGCTTGATGGACTACGGCTATGGCTACACCTTC
NA	TRBV12-3/TRBV12-4	NA	TRBJ2-2	CASSLRTANTGELFF	TGTGCCAGCAGTTTACGGACAGCAAACACCGGGGAGCTGTTTTTT
many	TRBV7-8	TRBD2	TRBJ2-3	CASSLARTSGRNTDTQYF	TGTGCCAGCAGCTTAGCACGGACTAGCGGGAGAAACACAGATACGCAGTATTTT
NA	TRBV4-1	NA	TRBJ2-7	CASSQAPQGPYEQYF	TGCGCCAGCAGCCAAGCTCCACAGGGCCCCTACGAGCAGTACTTC
NA	TRBV29-1	NA	TRBJ2-7	CSVARANSYEQYF	TGCAGCGTTGCCAGGGCAAATAGCTACGAGCAGTACTTC
many	TRBV6-6	NA	TRBJ2-3	CASSRGSSTDTQYF	TGTGCCAGCAGCCGGGGGTCTAGCACAGATACGCAGTATTTT
few	TRBV4-1	NA	TRBJ2-5	CASSQGLQVRETQYF	TGCGCCAGCAGCCAAGGGCTCCAAGTACGCGAGACCCAGTACTTC
few	TRBV2	NA	TRBJ2-3	CASRTDPDTQYF	TGTGCCAGCAGGACGGATCCAGATACGCAGTATTTT
few	TRBV6-5	TRBD1	TRBJ1-3	CASSSIPTGVAGNTIYF	TGTGCCAGCAGTTCCATTCCGACAGGGGTGGCTGGAAACACCATATATTTT
few	TRBV5-1	TRBD2	TRBJ2-1	CASSLSGSANEQFF	TGCGCCAGCAGCTTAAGCGGGAGCGCCAATGAGCAGTTCTTC
NA	TRBV20-1	NA	TRBJ2-5	CSASVTGEGQETQYF	TGCAGTGCTAGTGTCACAGGGGAGGGGCAAGAGACCCAGTACTTC
NA	TRBV27	NA	TRBJ1-3	CASSLNTIYF	TGTGCCAGCAGTTTAAACACCATATATTTT